This passage covers 8 T cell receptor beta chains from one sample sequenced in a study of beta chain features in type 1 diabetes. Study results and limitations: When Type 1 diabetes patients were examined, their TCRB CDR3s proved moderately but significantly shorter in all four CD4+ subsets.

Their antigens are not known. Isolated RNA was reverse transcribed in full, so expressed TCRB transcripts were sequenced. The method was immunoSEQ multiplex PCR; TCRdb's version includes in-frame clones alone and lacks a portion of them. The sample has about 140,000 clones; 10% to 15% are singletons. The material sequenced was central memory CD4+ T cells from blood. All receptors come from a man between 18 and 35 years old with type 1 diabetes.

In this sample, this clone turned up a few times. The gene calls are TRBV30 and TRBJ1-6, with D maybe TRBD1 (5 bases). CDR1 is GTSNPN, CDR2 SVGIG, per germline (reference sequence). The CDR3 has 13 amino acids. V lost 3 bases and J 8 bases, leaving 11 bases between the germline ends. Written as DNA, the CDR3 is TGTGCCTGGAGCCCACAGACAGATTCACCCCTCCACTTT. As protein: CAWSPQTDSPLHF.

V and J are TRBV7-9 and TRBJ2-3; TRBD2 matches 8 bases. CDR3 length: 18 residues. Looked up from germline, CDR1 is SEHNR and CDR2 is FQNEAQ (reference sequence). Trimming removed 5 bases from V and 4 bases from J; junction bases left unmatched: 17. This CDR3 reads CASSLPGAGGFNADTQYF. Written as DNA, the CDR3 is TGTGCCAGCAGCCTCCCCGGTGCGGGGGGCTTTAACGCAGATACGCAGTATTTT.

This clone has just a few counts. This CDR3 is CASTTLTGGGSTEAFF. CDR3 nucleotides: TGTGCCAGCACCACCCTGACAGGGGGTGGGTCCACTGAAGCTTTCTTT. The chain has TRBV7-4 and TRBJ1-1; the match to TRBD1 covers 9 bases. The CDR3 totals 16 residues. CDR1 SGHVT and CDR2 SQSDAQ come from the germline V gene. V lost 7 bases and J lost 4; bases outside the gene matches: 13.

The rearrangement joins TRBV6-1 to TRBJ1-5; D is undetermined. The CDR3 is 14 residues long. V was cut by 4 bases and J by 5 bases, with 12 bases left in between. The V gene's germline CDR1 is MNHNS and CDR2 SASEGT. CDR3 nucleotides: TGTGCCAGCAGTGGGACCGGGAATTATCAGCCCCAGCATTTT. Translated: CASSGTGNYQPQHF.

The sample holds a few counts of this clone. V is TRBV7-9 and J is TRBJ1-3; D is unclear. V lost 4 bases and J lost 0, with 10 bases in between. Germline V gene sequence: CDR1 SEHNR, CDR2 FQNEAQ (reference sequence). This CDR3 comprises 15 residues. The chain's CDR3 is CASSSTSFSGNTIYF. CDR3 in DNA: TGTGCCAGCAGCTCGACCTCGTTCTCTGGAAACACCATATATTTT.

The chain recombines TRBV28 with TRBJ1-1; D gene unclear. The CDR3 has 15 residues. In germline, CDR1 is MDHEN, CDR2 SYDVKM. The V end lost 3 bases, the J end lost 6 bases, and 17 bases lay between the germline ends. The CDR3 loop reads CASSFGSPLVAEAFF. The CDR3 DNA follows: TGTGCCAGCAGTTTCGGGAGCCCCCTGGTTGCTGAAGCTTTCTTT.

The chain employs TRBV5-4 and TRBJ2-3; possible D gene TRBD1, 5 bases. The germline V gene has CDR1 SGHNT and CDR2 YYREEE (reference sequence). The length of the CDR3 is 18 residues. Trimming took off 3 bases at V and 2 bases at J, with 22 bases between the two ends. The CDR3 coding sequence is TGTGCCAGCAGCTCCATAATTTTGAGTGGGGCCCTCACAGATACGCAGTATTTT. Amino acids: CASSSIILSGALTDTQYF.

In its sample, this clone was seen a few times. V is TRBV5-6 and J is TRBJ2-5; D uncertain. Germline V CDR1 and CDR2: SGHDT, YYEEEE. V shed 3 bases and J shed 1 base, with 10 bases lying between them. The CDR3 is 14 amino acids. CDR3: CASSSISIQETQYF. The CDR3 nucleotides read TGTGCCAGCAGCTCCATTTCGATCCAAGAGACCCAGTACTTC.